These 8 T cell receptor delta chains came from one sample sequenced in a study of γδ T cells in repeated Plasmodium falciparum infection. TCRdb called clones from the multiplex PCR reads again using CATT. Of 70,000 to 95,000 delta-chain clones in the sample, over 1.3% were seen once. Gammadelta T cells were flow-sorted from PBMC into Vgamma9/Vdelta2+ and Vdelta2-negative populations for bulk analysis. Sequencing was done on a sample of gamma-delta T cells from blood. The receptors shown here come from a pool of human donors (malaria-infected and uninfected, not separated).

Concerning this clone: The TCRdb record carries a much larger clone's protein, which differs from this DNA's translation at residue 12; a read error is the likely cause, and the protein listed here is the DNA translation. J is TRDJ1 and V is TRDV1, with D possibly being TRDD3 (6 bases). The J gene was not available in TCRdb and was assigned here by matching the DNA to germline segments. From germline, CDR1 is TSWWSYY and CDR2 QGS. V was cut by 3 bases and J by 0 bases, with 26 bases left in between. The CDR3 spans 20 residues. This chain's CDR3 is CALGDTYLRGTHPYTDKLIF. The CDR3 bases are TGTGCTCTTGGGGATACTTATCTCAGGGGGACCCATCCGTACACCGATAAACTCATCTTT.

There are a few counts of this clone. This DNA's translation and the protein TCRdb lists, from a much larger clone, do not match at residue 14, likely due to a read error; the protein shown is translated from the DNA. This sequence joins TRDV1 and TRDJ1; 9 nucleotides align to TRDD3. Germline loops: CDR1 TSWWSYY, CDR2 QGS. The CDR3 length is 21 residues. The trim removed 4 bases at V and 3 bases at J, leaving 24 bases unmatched. DNA for the CDR3: TGTGCTCTTGGGGGTCCGTTCCCTCCCAGTACTGGGGGACACGCTCCCGATAAACTCATCTTT. It codes for CALGGPFPPSTGGHAPDKLIF.

This clone showed up just a few times. The protein TCRdb lists belongs to a much larger clone and differs from this DNA's translation at residue 10, which points to a read error; the protein shown is made from the DNA. The V gene is TRDV1, the J gene TRDJ1, with D possibly TRDD3 on 5 matching bases. This CDR3 spans 20 amino acids. Germline assignment: CDR1 TSWWSYY and CDR2 QGS. V gave up 5 bases and J gave up 6 bases, with 34 bases separating them. The CDR3 sequence: CALGPPNGGAPVVGNHKLIF. Here the CDR3 DNA reads TGTGCTCTTGGGCCCCCGAATGGTGGCGCCCCGGTTGTGGGGAATCATAAACTCATCTTT.

This clone was detected a few times. The protein recorded in TCRdb matches a much larger clone and deviates from this DNA's translation at residue 15, suggesting a read error; the protein here is obtained by translating the DNA. The J gene is uncalled and the V gene is TRDV2; the tabulated D call, TRDD3, remains unverified against the DNA. The CDR3 contains 16 residues. Germline values: CDR1 GEAIGNYY, CDR2 EKD. The CDR3 DNA reads TGTGCCTGTGACACCGGACCGGGGGATTCAACCGATAAACTCACCTTT. Its protein is CACDTGPGDSTDKLTF.

This clone has only a few counts. One base separates it from a far larger clone, so it is likely a read error. The same CDR3 is also encoded by other DNA sequences in this sample. This chain connects TRDV2 to TRDJ1, with 12 nucleotides matching TRDD3. Germline matching of the DNA provided the J gene here, since TCRdb leaves it blank. V dropped 0 bases and J dropped 8; count of bases not matched to a gene: 27. The CDR3 is made up of 22 amino acids. The germline V gene has CDR1 GEAIGNYY and CDR2 EKD. This chain's CDR3 is CACDTVITGGYRAKRGTAKLIF. As DNA, the CDR3 is TGTGCCTGTGACACCGTAATAACTGGGGGATACAGGGCAAAAAGGGGTACGGCGAAACTCATCTTT.

The table lists this clone with a few counts. A far bigger clonotype differs at one base, so this is likely a read error. The sample carries other DNA sequences with the same CDR3. This sequence joins TRDV2 and TRDJ1, with 12 bases aligning to TRDD3. The J gene, absent from TCRdb, was called here by matching the DNA to germline. The CDR3 is 23 amino acids. The trim removed 0 bases at V and 2 bases at J, leaving 24 bases unmatched. Germline CDR1 GEAIGNYY, CDR2 EKD. The DNA of the CDR3 is TGTGCCTGTGACACCGTGCCTACGGGAGGTAATCTGGGGGATACGAGGGGTACCGATAAACTCATCTTT. Translated: CACDTVPTGGNLGDTRGTDKLIF.

Comments on this clone: The TCRdb record carries a much larger clone's protein, which differs from this DNA's translation at residue 4; a read error is the likely cause, and the protein listed here is the DNA translation. The CDR3 here is CACGEVRHTDKLIF. The CDR3 coding sequence is TGTGCCTGTGGCGAGGTACGGCACACCGATAAACTCATCTTT. The chain uses TRDV2 and TRDJ1, with D uncertain. The J gene, missing from TCRdb, was assigned here through DNA to germline matching. This CDR3 contains 14 residues. Trimming stripped 5 bases from V and 0 bases from J, with 12 bases between. Germline CDR1 GEAIGNYY, CDR2 EKD.

The sample holds a few counts of this clone. This DNA translates differently at residue 12 from the TCRdb protein, which is that of a much larger clone; a read error is likely, and the protein shown is the DNA's own translation. The V call is TRDV2, the J call TRDJ1; D not resolved. The germline V gene has CDR1 GEAIGNYY and CDR2 EKD. The CDR3 has 15 amino acids. CDR3 DNA sequence: TGTGCCTGTGACCCCTTGTCCCCGTACACCGATAGACTCATCTTC. Protein: CACDPLSPYTDRLIF.